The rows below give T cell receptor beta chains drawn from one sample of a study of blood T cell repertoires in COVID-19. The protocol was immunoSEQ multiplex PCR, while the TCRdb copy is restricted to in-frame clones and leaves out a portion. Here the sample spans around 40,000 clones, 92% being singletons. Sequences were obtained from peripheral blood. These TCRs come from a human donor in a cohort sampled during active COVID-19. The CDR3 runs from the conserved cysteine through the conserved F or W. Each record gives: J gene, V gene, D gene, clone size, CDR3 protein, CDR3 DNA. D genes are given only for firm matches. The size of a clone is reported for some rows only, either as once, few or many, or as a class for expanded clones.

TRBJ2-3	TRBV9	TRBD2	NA	CASSVAYAGGQDTQYF	TGTGCCAGCAGCGTAGCTTACGCGGGGGGGCAAGATACGCAGTATTTT
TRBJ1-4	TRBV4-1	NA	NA	CASSPDSYPTNEKLFF	TGCGCCAGCAGTCCCGACAGCTACCCAACTAATGAAAAACTGTTTTTT
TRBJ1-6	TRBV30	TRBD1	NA	CAEDRGYNSPLHF	TGTGCAGAGGACAGGGGGTATAATTCACCCCTCCACTTT
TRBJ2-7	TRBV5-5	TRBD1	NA	CASSLGQGAYEQYF	TGTGCCAGCAGCTTGGGACAGGGGGCGTACGAGCAGTACTTC
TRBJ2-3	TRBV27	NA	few	CASSLRPSYPFTDTQYF	TGTGCCAGCAGTTTACGACCTAGTTACCCATTCACAGATACGCAGTATTTT
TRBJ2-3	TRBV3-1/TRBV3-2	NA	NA	CASSQGLRGGSTDTQYF	TGTGCCAGCAGCCAAGGGCTTAGGGGGGGGAGCACAGATACGCAGTATTTT
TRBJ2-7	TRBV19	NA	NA	CASSIAGSAVPYEQYF	TGTGCCAGTAGTATAGCGGGGAGCGCGGTCCCCTACGAGCAGTACTTC
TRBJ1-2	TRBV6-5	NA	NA	CASSSPVGNGYTF	TGTGCCAGCAGTTCCCCTGTCGGGAATGGCTACACCTTC
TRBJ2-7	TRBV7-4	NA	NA	CASSLGLANEQYF	TGTGCCAGCAGCTTAGGCCTCGCGAACGAGCAGTACTTC
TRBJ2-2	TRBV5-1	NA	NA	CASSPDRGGTGELFF	TGCGCCAGCAGTCCCGACAGGGGAGGGACCGGGGAGCTGTTTTTT
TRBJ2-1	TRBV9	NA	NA	CASSVGAVHEQFF	TGTGCCAGCAGCGTAGGGGCCGTGCATGAGCAGTTCTTC
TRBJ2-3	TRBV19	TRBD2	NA	CASRVRLAGSTDTQYF	TGTGCCAGTAGGGTTCGACTAGCGGGGTCCACAGATACGCAGTATTTT
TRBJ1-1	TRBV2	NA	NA	CASFITGSLTEAFF	TGTGCCAGCTTTATAACAGGGAGCCTCACTGAAGCTTTCTTT
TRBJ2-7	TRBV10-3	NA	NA	CASGTGLGYEQYF	TGTGCCAGCGGAACAGGTCTCGGGTACGAGCAGTACTTC
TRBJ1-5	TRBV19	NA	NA	CASSILYSNQPQHF	TGTGCCAGTAGTATCTTATATAGCAATCAGCCCCAGCATTTT
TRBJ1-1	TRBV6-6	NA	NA	CASSYRSLDTEAFF	TGTGCCAGCAGTTACCGGTCTCTGGACACTGAAGCTTTCTTT
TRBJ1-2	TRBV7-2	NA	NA	CASSFLYGYTF	TGTGCCAGCAGCTTTCTCTATGGCTACACCTTC
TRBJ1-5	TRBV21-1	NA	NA	CASSKDRATQPQHF	TGTGCCAGCAGCAAAGACAGGGCTACGCAGCCCCAGCATTTT
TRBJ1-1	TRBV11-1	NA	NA	CASSRTDEAFF	TGTGCCAGCAGCCGTACTGATGAAGCTTTCTTT
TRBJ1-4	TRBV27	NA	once	CASSLSPPTARATNEKLFF	TGTGCCAGCAGTTTATCCCCTCCGACAGCTCGGGCAACTAATGAAAAACTGTTTTTT
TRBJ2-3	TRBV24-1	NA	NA	CATSSSTDTQYF	TGTGCCACCAGTTCTAGCACAGATACGCAGTATTTT
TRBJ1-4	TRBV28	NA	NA	CASTPPRGFGTEKLFF	TGTGCCAGCACCCCGCCGAGGGGCTTCGGGACAGAAAAACTGTTTTTT
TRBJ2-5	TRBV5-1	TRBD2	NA	CASSLSGGNQETQYF	TGCGCCAGCAGCTTGTCGGGGGGGAACCAAGAGACCCAGTACTTC
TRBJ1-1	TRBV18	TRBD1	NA	CASSPGQGKTNTEAFF	TGTGCCAGCTCACCAGGACAGGGGAAGACGAACACTGAAGCTTTCTTT
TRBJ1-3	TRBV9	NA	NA	CASSARDTGSPIYF	TGTGCCAGCAGCGCCCGGGACACAGGAAGCCCCATATATTTT
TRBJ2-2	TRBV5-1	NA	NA	CASSLMAKNTGELFF	TGCGCCAGCAGCTTGATGGCAAAAAACACCGGGGAGCTGTTTTTT
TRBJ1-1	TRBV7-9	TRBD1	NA	CASSPRTGGRTEAFF	TGTGCCAGCAGCCCGAGGACAGGGGGGAGAACTGAAGCTTTCTTT
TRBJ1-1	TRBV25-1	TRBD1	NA	CASSEYRTGAEAFF	TGTGCCAGCAGTGAATACCGGACAGGAGCTGAAGCTTTCTTT
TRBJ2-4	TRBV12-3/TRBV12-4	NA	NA	CASTGWSKNIQYF	TGTGCCAGCACCGGGTGGTCCAAAAACATTCAGTACTTC
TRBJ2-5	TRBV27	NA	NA	CASSFEGVETQYF	TGTGCCAGCAGTTTTGAAGGGGTTGAGACCCAGTACTTC
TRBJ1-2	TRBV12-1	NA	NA	CASSSRTGGGPTGYTF	TGTGCCAGCAGCTCGCGGACAGGGGGCGGACCTACTGGCTACACCTTC
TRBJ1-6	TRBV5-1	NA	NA	CASSSTGASSYNSPLHF	TGCGCCAGCAGCTCGACAGGCGCCAGCTCCTATAATTCACCCCTCCACTTT
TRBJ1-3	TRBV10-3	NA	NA	CAAQGTGNTIYF	TGTGCCGCCCAGGGGACTGGAAACACCATATATTTT
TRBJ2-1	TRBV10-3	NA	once	CAIMGTSQLNEQFF	TGTGCCATCATGGGGACAAGCCAACTCAATGAGCAGTTCTTC
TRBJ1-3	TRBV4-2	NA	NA	CASSQDLGSSGNTIYF	TGTGCCAGCAGCCAAGATTTAGGGAGCTCTGGAAACACCATATATTTT
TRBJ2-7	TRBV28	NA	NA	CASRRRGGAYEQYF	TGTGCCAGCCGCCGGAGGGGGGGTGCCTACGAGCAGTACTTC
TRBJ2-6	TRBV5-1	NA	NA	CASRGPGAGANVLTF	TGCGCCAGCAGGGGGCCAGGGGCTGGGGCCAACGTCCTGACTTTC
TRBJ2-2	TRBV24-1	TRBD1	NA	CATSDFSRGKSGELFF	TGTGCCACCAGTGATTTCAGCAGGGGGAAGTCCGGGGAGCTGTTTTTT
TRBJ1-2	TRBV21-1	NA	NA	CASARGTGVLSFYGYTF	TGTGCCAGCGCCCGGGGGACAGGCGTACTTTCCTTCTATGGCTACACCTTC
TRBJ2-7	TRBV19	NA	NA	CASSPTARRISSYEQYF	TGTGCCAGTAGTCCCACAGCCAGAAGGATTTCATCCTACGAGCAGTACTTC
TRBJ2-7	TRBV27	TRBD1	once	CASSPGQEKVNEQYF	TGTGCCAGCAGCCCGGGACAGGAGAAGGTAAACGAGCAGTACTTC
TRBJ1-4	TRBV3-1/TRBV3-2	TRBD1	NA	CASSLRTGAGEKLFF	TGTGCCAGCAGCCTCCGGACAGGGGCGGGGGAAAAACTGTTTTTT